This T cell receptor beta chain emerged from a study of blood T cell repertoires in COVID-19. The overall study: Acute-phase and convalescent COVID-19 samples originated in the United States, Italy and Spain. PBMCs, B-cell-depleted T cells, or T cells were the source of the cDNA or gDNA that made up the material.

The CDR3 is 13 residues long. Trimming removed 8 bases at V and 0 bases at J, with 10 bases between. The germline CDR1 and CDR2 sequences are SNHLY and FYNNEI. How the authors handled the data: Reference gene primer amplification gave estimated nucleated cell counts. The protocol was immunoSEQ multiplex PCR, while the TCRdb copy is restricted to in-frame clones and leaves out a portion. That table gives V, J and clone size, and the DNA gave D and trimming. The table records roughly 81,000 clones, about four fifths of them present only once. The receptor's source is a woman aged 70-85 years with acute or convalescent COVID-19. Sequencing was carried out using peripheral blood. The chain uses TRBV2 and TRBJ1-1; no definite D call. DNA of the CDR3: TGTGCCAGCTCCGGCAGGATGAACACTGAAGCTTTCTTT. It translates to CASSGRMNTEAFF.